This passage covers 14 T cell receptor beta chains from one sample sequenced in a study of identical twins. TCRdb called the 5' RACE reads again in MiXCR, with one record for every CDR3 protein. Of 500,000 to 600,000 distinct CDR3 sequences listed, around 20% are singletons. This sample also appeared in a second study, on T cells expressing NK-cell markers.

The material sequenced was CD4+ T cells sorted from blood. All receptors derive from a woman aged 18-35 years in good health.

V and J are TRBV10-3 and TRBJ1-1, with D possibly being TRBD1 (5 bases). The CDR3 has 11 amino acids. V lost 4 bases, J lost 7 bases, and 7 bases lay in between. The V gene's germline CDR1 is ENHRY and CDR2 SYGVKD. The CDR3 coding sequence is TGTGCCATCAGTGGGGGGAGTGAAGCTTTCTTT. Residues: CAISGGSEAFF.

This chain joins TRBV5-1 and TRBJ2-7; 12 nucleotides agree with TRBD2. The CDR3 runs 17 residues. Germline CDR1 SGHRS, CDR2 YFSETQ. The V gene end was trimmed by 1 base and the J gene end by 5 bases; junction bases not matched to a gene: 10. CDR3 coding DNA: TGCGCCAGCAGCTTGACTAGCGGGAGGCCCCGTCCCCACGAGCAGTACTTC. As protein: CASSLTSGRPRPHEQYF.

The rearrangement joins TRBV10-3 to TRBJ1-5; no definite D call. Germline V gives CDR1 ENHRY, CDR2 SYGVKD. This CDR3 region has 13 residues. Trimming stripped 6 bases from V and 10 bases from J, with 16 bases between. The CDR3 sequence is CAIREVDDLPQHF. The CDR3 DNA reads TGTGCCATCAGGGAGGTCGACGACCTCCCCCAGCATTTT.

The chain has TRBV12-3 or TRBV12-4 and TRBJ2-1; TRBD2 is a possible D gene (5 bases). V shed 7 bases and J shed 2 bases, with 18 bases lying between them. CDR3 length: 16 amino acids. This CDR3 reads CASTKRRRATYNEQFF. DNA of the CDR3: TGTGCCAGCACCAAACGCAGGCGGGCGACCTACAATGAGCAGTTCTTC.

The J gene is TRBJ1-3, the V gene TRBV15; D gene uncertain. Per germline, CDR1 LNHNV and CDR2 YYDKDF (reference sequence). The CDR3 runs 14 residues. The V end lost 5 bases, the J end lost 3 bases, and 11 bases lay between the germline ends. In DNA form, the CDR3 reads TGTGCCACCAGCGGAGGGCTATTTGGAAACACCATATATTTT. It specifies CATSGGLFGNTIYF.

The V gene is TRBV20-1, the J gene TRBJ2-5; D ambiguous. Germline loops: CDR1 DFQATT, CDR2 SNEGSKA (reference sequence). V gave up 1 base and J gave up 5 bases, with 11 bases separating them. This CDR3 has 13 amino acids. The CDR3 region is CSARGMGWETQYF. The CDR3 bases are TGCAGTGCTAGAGGGATGGGGTGGGAGACCCAGTACTTC.

This clonotype was seen a handful of times. CDR3 nucleotide sequence: TGCGCCACCTCGGACAGTGAAGAGACCCAGTACTTC. Translating it yields CATSDSEETQYF. This chain joins TRBV10-1 and TRBJ2-5; tentatively, D is TRBD1 (6 bases). Germline V CDR1 and CDR2: WNHNN, SYGVQD (reference sequence). The V end was cut by 10 bases, the J end by 3 bases, with 12 bases between. The CDR3 sequence is 12 residues long.

The rearrangement links TRBV5-8 to TRBJ1-4; TRBD1 aligns across 9 bases. The CDR3 is 15 amino acids. The V and J ends lost 4 bases and 5 bases, in that order; junction bases with no gene match: 6. Germline CDR1 SGHTS, CDR2 YDEGEE. The CDR3 nucleotides are TGTGCCAGCAGCCGAGGGGACAGGGCAAATGAAAAACTGTTTTTT. This translates into CASSRGDRANEKLFF.

Many counts were recorded for this clonotype. This sequence joins TRBV28 and TRBJ2-7; D is possibly TRBD1 (5 bases). Germline V lookup: CDR1 MDHEN, CDR2 SYDVKM. The V gene lost 8 bases and the J gene lost 1 base, with 15 bases spanning the gap. The CDR3 loop spans 14 amino acids. The CDR3 reads CASSINQGSYEQYF. The CDR3, as DNA: TGTGCCAGCTCCATTAACCAGGGATCCTACGAGCAGTACTTC.

The V call is TRBV3-1, the J call TRBJ1-1; 10 bases are shared with TRBD1. The V gene's germline CDR1 is LGHDT and CDR2 YNNKEL (reference sequence). J gave up 11 bases and V 3 bases, and 9 bases lay outside the gene matches. CDR3 length equals 14 residues. CDR3 DNA: TGTGCCAGCAGCCAGAACGACAGGGGGCTAGTCGCTTTCTTT. Protein: CASSQNDRGLVAFF.

The gene calls are TRBV7-2 and TRBJ2-3; 15 bases align to TRBD2. V dropped 1 base and J dropped 7; count of bases not matched to a gene: 3. Germline CDR1 and CDR2: SGHTA and FQGNSA. The CDR3 covers 16 residues. CDR3 DNA: TGTGCCAGCAGCTTAGGGACTAGCGGGGGGGCCTATACGCAGTATTTT. Translation: CASSLGTSGGAYTQYF.

This clonotype was recorded a few times. The V call is TRBV12-3 or TRBV12-4, the J call TRBJ2-7; no clear D gene. V lost 4 bases and J 0 bases, leaving 7 bases between the germline ends. This CDR3 has 13 amino acids. The CDR3 coding sequence is TGTGCCAGCAGTTGGCAAAGCTCCTACGAGCAGTACTTC. Translating it yields CASSWQSSYEQYF.

The chain recombines TRBV27 with TRBJ2-2, with a tentative D call TRBD1 (6 bases). V gave up 8 bases and J gave up 1 base, with 8 bases separating them. The CDR3 sequence is 13 residues long. Germline CDR1 MNHEY, CDR2 SMNVEV (reference sequence). The CDR3 loop reads CASLGQNTGELFF. The CDR3 nucleotides are TGTGCCAGCTTGGGACAGAACACCGGGGAGCTGTTTTTT.

This chain connects TRBV18 to TRBJ2-1; 10 nucleotides match TRBD2. V lost 3 bases and J lost 7; bases outside the gene matches: 6. The length of the CDR3 is 15 residues. CDR1 KGHSH and CDR2 LQKENI come from the germline V gene. CDR3 sequence reads: CASSPASGSGNEQFF. As DNA, the CDR3 is TGTGCCAGCTCACCGGCTAGCGGGAGTGGGAATGAGCAGTTCTTC.